This T cell receptor beta chain is from a study of blood T cells in healthy people across ages. Study results and caveats: Compared with aged donors, long-lived donors showed fewer expanded clones, suggesting selection.

Sample-barcoded 5' priming and a J-beta primer mix drove a second PCR of about 6 to 12 cycles. One entry per CDR3 protein results from TCRdb running MiXCR on the 5' RACE reads. The data show around 1,600,000 distinct CDR3 sequences, less than 45% seen once. Concerning this clonotype itself: As yet, its antigen is unknown.

The length of the CDR3 is 19 residues. Germline assignment: CDR1 LGHNA and CDR2 YSLEER. J gave up 9 bases and V 0 bases, and 15 bases lay outside the gene matches. The V and J genes are TRBV4-3 and TRBJ2-1; TRBD2 aligns across 12 bases. This receptor was obtained from a woman younger than 35 in good health. The specimen was blood. For the CDR3, the DNA is TGCGCCAGCAGCCAAGAAGTCCCCTCTGGACTAGCGGGAATGAGTGAGCAGTTCTTC. Amino acid sequence: CASSQEVPSGLAGMSEQFF.